This TCR beta chain was identified during a study of monozygotic twins with inflammatory bowel disease. TCRdb processed the 5' RACE reads again and assigns one entry to each CDR3 protein, with no DNA. The sample has about 200,000 distinct CDR3 sequences, and its top ten clones hold 7.7%. Broader study findings: Healthy co-twins showed greater TCRbeta diversity (inverse Simpson) than IBD patients. The data offered no way to tell different T cell subtypes apart. Evidence failed to back one strong IBD-linked signal or clonotype. Especially where disease activity was present, IBD patients had fewer clonotypes in common with others than healthy twins did.

As concerns this clonotype: What it recognizes is unknown.

The CDR3 is 15 amino acids. Germline CDR1 reads DFQATT; CDR2 reads SNEGSKA (reference sequence). The TCR was taken from a human donor with ulcerative colitis or Crohn's disease, or a healthy co-twin of an affected twin (not recorded which). The specimen was blood. The V gene is TRBV20-1, the J gene TRBJ1-1; TCRdb proposes TRBD1, but this gene call is untestable without DNA. CDR3 in amino acids: CSAPRRENGNTEAFF.